This T cell receptor beta chain was recorded in a study of cytomegalovirus exposure and HLA in healthy donors. Primers for the PCR totalled 60 Vbeta and 13 Jbeta. The protocol was immunoSEQ multiplex PCR, while the TCRdb copy is restricted to in-frame clones and leaves out a portion. Of some 65,000 clones in the sample, just over 65% were seen once. The TCR originated in a woman aged 25 to 39 in good health and CMV-seronegative. The sequenced material came from PBMCs.

CDR3 region: CASSWTGRFVVGPEKLFF. CDR3 bases: TGTGCCAGCAGCTGGACAGGGCGTTTCGTAGTGGGGCCCGAAAAACTGTTTTTT. This chain connects TRBV7-9 to TRBJ1-4, with 8 positions matching TRBD1. Losses at the gene ends were 4 bases for V and 8 bases for J; bases not matched to a gene: 18. In germline, CDR1 is SEHNR, CDR2 FQNEAQ (reference sequence). The CDR3 is 18 amino acids.